The 30 T cell receptor beta chains below come from one sample, sequenced in a study of monozygotic twins with inflammatory bowel disease. TCRdb re-called the 5' RACE reads and shows each CDR3 protein once, DNA omitted. Its listing shows just over 300,000 distinct CDR3 sequences. The sequencing sample was made of blood. The origin of the receptors is a human donor with ulcerative colitis or Crohn's disease, or a healthy co-twin of an affected twin (not recorded which).

J is TRBJ2-6 and V is TRBV12-3 or TRBV12-4. There are 16 residues in the CDR3. The CDR3 loop is CASSLAQGAGANVLTF.

V gene TRBV28 combines with J gene TRBJ2-3; TCRdb outputs TRBD1, but without DNA this stays unchecked. Germline CDR1 is MDHEN and CDR2 is SYDVKM. There are 15 residues in the CDR3. This CDR3 is CASSLYSGQTDTQYF.

The CDR3 loop is CASTGVRGNEQFF. The chain employs TRBV12-3 or TRBV12-4 and TRBJ2-1; TCRdb calls TRBD1, which cannot be checked without DNA. This CDR3 is 13 amino acids long.

V and J are TRBV9 and TRBJ2-3. The CDR3 is 14 residues long. The germline CDR1 and CDR2 sequences are SGDLS and YYNGEE. The CDR3 reads CASSVEGVTDTQYF.

The genes are TRBV5-1 and TRBJ1-6; TCRdb proposes TRBD1, but this gene call is untestable without DNA. The CDR3 totals 14 residues. Germline CDR1 is SGHRS and CDR2 is YFSETQ. The CDR3: CASSGGQRNSPLHF.

V usage is TRBV28 and J usage is TRBJ1-5. In germline, CDR1 is MDHEN, CDR2 SYDVKM. This CDR3 comprises 14 residues. The CDR3 loop is CASSSIRSNQPQHF.

This chain links TRBV20-1 with TRBJ2-7; TCRdb lists TRBD1, though no DNA is available to test this call. CDR1 is DFQATT and CDR2 is SNEGSKA in the germline V gene (reference sequence). The CDR3 consists of 12 residues. This CDR3 reads CSARRQGYEQYF.

The gene calls are TRBV29-1 and TRBJ1-1; without DNA, the TCRdb call of TRBD1 cannot be checked. The CDR3 extends over 14 amino acids. Germline-derived CDR1 and CDR2 are SQVTM and ANQGSEA. CDR3 region: CSVGRDRSNTEAFF.

This chain joins TRBV18 and TRBJ2-7. The V gene's germline CDR1 is KGHSH and CDR2 LQKENI. This CDR3 has 14 amino acids. The CDR3 here is CASSPPSAPNEQYF.

The chain carries TRBV5-3 and TRBJ2-1; TCRdb picks TRBD1, but there is no DNA to check that call. TRBV5-3 is an open reading frame whose function is uncertain. The CDR3 runs 17 residues. The CDR3 is CARSYRDALRYYNEQFF.

The chain has TRBV10-3 and TRBJ2-2; without DNA, the TCRdb call of TRBD2 cannot be checked. The CDR3 loop spans 14 amino acids. CDR1 is ENHRY, CDR2 SYGVKD, per germline. CDR3 sequence reads: CAISGGRNTGELFF.

The rearrangement links TRBV18 to TRBJ2-7; the D call from TCRdb, TRBD1, cannot be confirmed without DNA. The CDR3 is made up of 16 amino acids. Germline CDR1 KGHSH, CDR2 LQKENI. The CDR3 protein is CASSPVQGTLSYEQYF.

This chain uses TRBV7-2 with TRBJ2-7; with no DNA, the TCRdb D assignment of TRBD1 cannot be verified. Germline CDR1 is SGHTA and CDR2 is FQGNSA. This CDR3 has 14 amino acids. CDR3 sequence reads: CASNTGTFSYEQYF.

The chain has TRBV6-2 or TRBV6-3 and TRBJ2-1; without DNA, the TCRdb call of TRBD2 cannot be checked. Per the germline V gene, CDR1 is MNHEY and CDR2 is SVGEGT. The CDR3 has 19 residues. This chain's CDR3 is CASSSSGFETTRSPNEQFF.

V and J are TRBV6-1 and TRBJ2-5; the D call of TRBD1 rests on TCRdb alone, since no DNA is present to check it. This CDR3 contains 15 residues. Germline V lookup: CDR1 MNHNS, CDR2 SASEGT. This CDR3 reads CASSEVGGGQETQYF.

The rearrangement uses TRBV14 and TRBJ2-1; TCRdb's D gene call, TRBD1, goes unchecked for lack of DNA. CDR1 and CDR2 (germline): SGHDN, FVKESK. There are 15 residues in the CDR3. CDR3 amino acids: CASSRRQILNNEQFF.

This chain joins TRBV7-3 and TRBJ1-5. Germline lookup yields CDR1 SGHTA and CDR2 FQGTGA. This CDR3 is built from 15 residues. The CDR3 loop is CASSLEGKPNQPQHF.

CDR3 protein: CASSPNPLTSGGFGELFF. The chain joins TRBV7-3 to TRBJ2-2; TCRdb's D gene call, TRBD2, goes unchecked for lack of DNA. The CDR3 runs to 18 residues. Germline values: CDR1 SGHTA, CDR2 FQGTGA.

V is TRBV30 and J is TRBJ1-5; with no DNA, the TCRdb D assignment of TRBD1 cannot be verified. The CDR3 has 12 amino acids. Per the germline V gene, CDR1 is GTSNPN and CDR2 is SVGIG (reference sequence). CDR3 region: CAWSTGNKPQHF.

The J gene is TRBJ2-1, the V gene TRBV3-1; TCRdb outputs TRBD2, but without DNA this stays unchecked. CDR3 length equals 17 residues. CDR1 and CDR2 from the germline V gene are LGHDT and YNNKEL (reference sequence). CDR3 sequence: CASSKKSGTSGSNEQFF.

This chain connects TRBV19 to TRBJ2-7; the TCRdb D gene call, TRBD1, has no DNA to confirm it. Germline V CDR1 and CDR2: LNHDA, SQIVND (reference sequence). The CDR3 consists of 14 residues. CDR3 in amino acids: CASSVGQFLSEQYF. Drawing the rest from reference TRBV19 and TRBJ2-7, the complete variable domain is DGGITQSPKYLFRKEGQNVTLSCEQNLNHDAMYWYRQDPGQGLRLIYYSQIVNDFQKGDIAEGYSVSREKKESFPLTVTSAQKNPTAFYLCASSVGQFLSEQYFGPGTRLTVT.

The J gene is TRBJ2-1, the V gene TRBV29-1; TCRdb designates TRBD1, a call that cannot be tested without DNA. CDR1 is SQVTM, CDR2 ANQGSEA, per germline. This CDR3 is built from 15 residues. Here the CDR3 reads CSAPGWDRDYNEQFF.

CDR3 in amino acids: CASSPDRAGSRQPQHF. The rearrangement joins TRBV7-2 to TRBJ1-5; TCRdb's D call of TRBD1 is untestable without DNA. Germline lookup yields CDR1 SGHTA and CDR2 FQGNSA. This CDR3 is built from 16 residues.

J is TRBJ1-1 and V is TRBV14. The CDR3 is 13 amino acids. Germline lookup yields CDR1 SGHDN and CDR2 FVKESK. CDR3 residues: CASSRRLNTEAFF.

This chain uses TRBV7-9 with TRBJ2-4; TCRdb's D call of TRBD1 is untestable without DNA. The germline V gene encodes CDR1 SEHNR and CDR2 FQNEAQ (reference sequence). The CDR3 runs to 17 residues. CDR3 sequence reads: CASSKDRGTTAKNIQYF.

This chain uses TRBV7-3 with TRBJ2-3; the D call from TCRdb, TRBD2, cannot be confirmed without DNA. Germline CDR1 and CDR2: SGHTA and FQGTGA. The CDR3 runs to 15 residues. Here the CDR3 reads CASSAGLAGTDTQYF.

V and J are TRBV11-2 and TRBJ1-2. The CDR3 runs to 15 residues. The germline gives CDR1 SGHAT, CDR2 FQNNGV. CDR3 in amino acids: CASSLANGRNYGYTF. The full variable domain, its missing parts supplied by reference TRBV11-2 and TRBJ1-2, is EAGVAQSPRYKIIEKRQSVAFWCNPISGHATLYWYQQILGQGPKLLIQFQNNGVVDDSQLPKDRFSAERLKGVDSTLKIQPAKLEDSAVYLCASSLANGRNYGYTFGSGTRLTVV.

This sequence joins TRBV20-1 and TRBJ1-2. Germline-derived CDR1 and CDR2 are DFQATT and SNEGSKA (reference sequence). This CDR3 comprises 13 residues. This CDR3 reads CSATFSGGYGYTF.

This sequence joins TRBV20-1 and TRBJ2-3; TCRdb lists TRBD2, though no DNA is available to test this call. The V gene's germline CDR1 is DFQATT and CDR2 SNEGSKA (reference sequence). This CDR3 has 14 amino acids. CDR3 amino acids: CSAPTRPSTDTQYF.

J is TRBJ2-5 and V is TRBV19; TCRdb reports TRBD2, a call that lacks DNA to check it against. Germline CDR1 reads LNHDA; CDR2 reads SQIVND (reference sequence). There are 14 residues in the CDR3. The chain's CDR3 is CATQPEAGQETQYF.